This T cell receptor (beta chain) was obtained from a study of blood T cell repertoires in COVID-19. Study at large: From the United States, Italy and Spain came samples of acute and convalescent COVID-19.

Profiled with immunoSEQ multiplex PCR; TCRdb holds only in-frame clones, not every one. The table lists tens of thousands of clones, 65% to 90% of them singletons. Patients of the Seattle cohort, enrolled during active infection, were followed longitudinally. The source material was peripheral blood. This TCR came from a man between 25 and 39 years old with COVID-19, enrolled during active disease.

The CDR3 DNA reads TGTGCCAGCAGAACGGGGGGGGAGTCTGGCTACACCTTC. It specifies CASRTGGESGYTF. This chain connects TRBV28 to TRBJ1-2; D possibly corresponds to TRBD1 (5 bases). CDR3 size: 13 residues. V lost 6 bases to trimming and J lost 7 bases, with 15 bases between them. The germline V gene has CDR1 MDHEN and CDR2 SYDVKM.